The 19 T cell receptor beta chains in this list originate from one sample, sequenced in a study of T cells in localized non-small cell lung cancer. Assay used: immunoSEQ multiplex PCR; TCRdb lists only in-frame clones, some missing. The repertoire has about 130,000 clones, around 90% of them found once; the top ten carry around 1.8%. The material was peripheral blood, obtained before any cancer treatment. Receptors were obtained from an older female donor with stage I lung adenocarcinoma.

This chain uses TRBV7-9 with TRBJ2-5; 8 bases line up with TRBD2. The length of the CDR3 is 13 residues. Trimming took 5 bases from V and 4 from J; bases not matched to a gene: 3. CDR1 and CDR2 (germline): SEHNR, FQNEAQ (reference sequence). The CDR3 nucleotides read TGTGCCAGCAGCCGGGGACTAGGAGAGACCCAGTACTTC. This encodes CASSRGLGETQYF. Drawing the rest from reference TRBV7-9 and TRBJ2-5, the complete variable domain is DTGVSQNPRHKITKRGQNVTFRCDPISEHNRLYWYRQTLGQGPEFLTYFQNEAQLEKSRLLSDRFSAERPKGSFSTLEIQRTEQGDSAMYLCASSRGLGETQYFGPGTRLLVL.

The gene calls are TRBV5-1 and TRBJ2-7, with TRBD2 matching over 11 bases. Germline V gene data show CDR1 as SGHRS and CDR2 as YFSETQ. The length of the CDR3 is 16 residues. Trimming cost V 4 bases and J 0 bases; bases outside gene matches: 6. The CDR3 protein is CASSLSTSGGSYEQYF. In DNA, the CDR3 is TGCGCCAGCAGCCTATCCACTAGCGGGGGCTCCTACGAGCAGTACTTC.

The genes are TRBV6-6 and TRBJ2-7; D call uncertain. CDR3 length: 13 amino acids. Germline lookup yields CDR1 MNHNY and CDR2 SVGAGI (reference sequence). Deletions cut 6 bases from V and 4 bases from J, with 13 bases between. In nucleotides, the CDR3 is TGTGCCAGCAGCCAACTTTACAGTTACGAGCAGTACTTC. Protein sequence: CASSQLYSYEQYF.

This chain joins TRBV6-5 and TRBJ2-7, with D possibly matching TRBD2 (5 bases). V shed 6 bases and J shed 5 bases, with 17 bases lying between them. The germline V gene has CDR1 MNHEY and CDR2 SVGAGI. The CDR3 contains 14 residues. This chain's CDR3 is CASRNTRNLDEQYF. CDR3 nucleotide sequence: TGTGCCAGCAGAAACACTAGAAATCTCGACGAGCAGTACTTC.

V and J are TRBV5-1 and TRBJ1-2, with 12 bases aligning to TRBD1. Germline CDR1 is SGHRS and CDR2 is YFSETQ. After removal of 4 bases from V and 8 bases from J, the junction contained 6 bases not matched to a gene. The CDR3 sequence is 14 residues long. DNA for the CDR3: TGCGCCAGCAGCACGGGACAGGGGGCGACCGGCTACACCTTC. This translates into CASSTGQGATGYTF.

J is TRBJ1-5 and V is TRBV28, with D perhaps TRBD1 (5 bases). Germline values: CDR1 MDHEN, CDR2 SYDVKM. V was clipped by 2 bases and J by 7 bases, with 15 bases between them. CDR3 length equals 15 residues. In DNA form, the CDR3 reads TGTGCCAGCAGTTTACCAACTATTCGGGACCAGCCCCAGCATTTT. Its translation is CASSLPTIRDQPQHF.

This clone was observed a few times. The chain combines TRBV15 with TRBJ1-2; 10 bases are a match to TRBD1. Germline V gene sequence: CDR1 LNHNV, CDR2 YYDKDF (reference sequence). There are 15 residues in the CDR3. V trimming: 0 bases; J trimming: 8 bases; junction bases outside the gene matches: 6. The CDR3 is CATSRETGQGWGYTF. Here the CDR3 DNA reads TGTGCCACCAGCAGAGAGACGGGACAGGGGTGGGGCTACACCTTC.

This clone was recorded only once. CDR3 amino acids: CASSYFRAKNIQYF. CDR3 DNA: TGTGCCAGCAGTTACTTCCGCGCCAAAAACATTCAGTACTTC. The chain is built from TRBV6-5 and TRBJ2-4; D ambiguous. CDR1 is MNHEY, CDR2 SVGAGI, per germline. V was pared by 1 base and J by 1 base, with 5 bases between. The CDR3 is made up of 14 amino acids.

The genes are TRBV5-4 and TRBJ2-1, with TRBD2 identical over 12 bases. In germline, CDR1 is SGHNT, CDR2 YYREEE (reference sequence). The CDR3 has 17 residues. Unmatched junction bases numbered 8, after V lost 3 bases and J lost 4 bases. CDR3 loop: CASSSTSGRTLYNEQFF. The CDR3 nucleotides read TGTGCCAGCAGCTCCACTAGCGGGAGGACCCTTTACAATGAGCAGTTCTTC. The full variable domain, with the rest looked up from reference TRBV5-4 and TRBJ2-1, is ETGVTQSPTHLIKTRGQQVTLRCSSQSGHNTVSWYQQALGQGPQFIFQYYREEENGRGNFPPRFSGLQFPNYSSELNVNALELDDSALYLCASSSTSGRTLYNEQFFGPGTRLTVL.

The rearrangement links TRBV9 to TRBJ2-1, with D perhaps matching TRBD2 (6 bases). CDR3 length: 16 residues. The V and J ends lost 4 bases and 1 base respectively, with 15 bases between them. Germline V CDR1 and CDR2: SGDLS, YYNGEE. CDR3 sequence reads: CASSLLGDLSYNEQFF. The CDR3 DNA reads TGTGCCAGCAGCCTTCTGGGGGACTTATCCTACAATGAGCAGTTCTTC.

The V and J genes are TRBV5-5 and TRBJ2-7; 8 bases are a match to TRBD1. Germline trimming cut 0 bases from V and 1 base from J; bases unmatched to any gene: 3. Germline lookup yields CDR1 SGHKS and CDR2 YYEKEE (reference sequence). The CDR3 has 15 residues. This chain's CDR3 is CASSLAQGVSYEQYF. As DNA, the CDR3 is TGTGCCAGCAGCTTGGCACAGGGGGTTTCCTACGAGCAGTACTTC. Using reference TRBV5-5 and TRBJ2-7 for the parts outside the CDR3, the full variable domain is DAGVTQSPTHLIKTRGQQVTLRCSPISGHKSVSWYQQVLGQGPQFIFQYYEKEERGRGNFPDRFSARQFPNYSSELNVNALLLGDSALYLCASSLAQGVSYEQYFGPGTRLTVT.

The gene calls are TRBV19 and TRBJ1-5, with D tentatively TRBD1 (5 bases). CDR3 length: 16 amino acids. Germline V CDR1 and CDR2: LNHDA, SQIVND (reference sequence). The V end was cut by 6 bases, the J end by 4 bases, with 19 bases between. This chain's CDR3 is CASSPELSRENQPQHF. In nucleotides, the CDR3 is TGTGCCAGTAGCCCCGAGTTGTCCAGGGAGAATCAGCCCCAGCATTTT.

The chain couples TRBV11-3 to TRBJ2-5; D is unresolved. CDR1 is SGHNT, CDR2 YENEEA, per germline. The V end was cut by 5 bases, the J end by 5 bases, with 15 bases between. CDR3 length: 14 residues. CDR3 residues: CASSARRAGETQYF. The CDR3 nucleotides read TGTGCCAGCAGCGCGCGTCGGGCTGGGGAGACCCAGTACTTC.

This chain uses TRBV9 with TRBJ2-7, with TRBD1 matching 11 bases. The ends lost 3 bases at V and 6 bases at J; junction bases unmatched: 5. The germline CDR1 and CDR2 sequences are SGDLS and YYNGEE. The CDR3 is 14 amino acids. CDR3 sequence reads: CASSATGTGGEQYF. The CDR3 region has the DNA TGTGCCAGCAGCGCCACCGGGACAGGGGGCGAGCAGTACTTC.

This clone was detected once. CDR3 protein: CASSIGSGGRDQPQHF. The CDR3 DNA reads as TGTGCCAGTAGTATAGGTTCAGGGGGTAGGGATCAGCCCCAGCATTTT. The chain uses TRBV19 and TRBJ1-5, with 7 bases fitting TRBD1. The CDR3 is 16 residues long. The V gene's germline CDR1 is LNHDA and CDR2 SQIVND (reference sequence). Trimming took 1 base from V and 5 from J; bases not matched to a gene: 8.

This chain joins TRBV6-5 and TRBJ2-7; possibly TRBD2 for D (5 bases). Deletions cut 6 bases from V and 7 bases from J, with 13 bases between. The germline V gene has CDR1 MNHEY and CDR2 SVGAGI. The CDR3 is made up of 12 amino acids. The CDR3 sequence is CASRRPGWEQYF. In DNA, the CDR3 is TGTGCCAGCAGAAGACCGGGGTGGGAGCAGTACTTC.

The chain links TRBV18 to TRBJ1-1; TRBD1 matches 7 bases. CDR1 and CDR2 from the germline V gene are KGHSH and LQKENI. The CDR3 consists of 13 residues. J gave up 5 bases and V 5 bases, and 5 bases lay outside the gene matches. The chain's CDR3 is CASSWDSRTEAFF. For the CDR3, the DNA is TGTGCCAGCTCATGGGACAGTCGGACTGAAGCTTTCTTT.

J is TRBJ2-7 and V is TRBV7-3; 10 bases match TRBD2. The V segment lost 2 bases and the J segment 5 bases; nucleotides outside the gene matches: 6. CDR3 size: 15 residues. Germline values: CDR1 SGHTA, CDR2 FQGTGA. CDR3 loop: CASSLGRTSGHEQYF. The CDR3 DNA reads as TGTGCCAGCAGCTTAGGGCGGACTAGCGGCCACGAGCAGTACTTC.

The chain employs TRBV28 and TRBJ1-1, with D unclear. Trimming took off 2 bases at V and 10 bases at J, with 14 bases between the two ends. CDR1 MDHEN and CDR2 SYDVKM come from the germline V gene. CDR3 length: 13 residues. The CDR3: CASSLRSALGAFF. As DNA, the CDR3 is TGTGCCAGCAGTTTACGTTCGGCCCTGGGAGCTTTCTTT. Variable domain in full (rest from reference TRBV28 and TRBJ1-1): DVKVTQSSRYLVKRTGEKVFLECVQDMDHENMFWYRQDPGLGLRLIYFSYDVKMKEKGDIPEGYSVSREKKERFSLILESASTNQTSMYLCASSLRSALGAFFGQGTRLTVV.